This T cell receptor (beta chain) was documented in a study of tumor-infiltrating lymphocytes in primary liver carcinoma. Overall study: Patients of both sexes were 30 to 69 years old.

Co-extraction yielded RNA and DNA from around 20-30 mg of unsorted bulk tissue. This clonotype has a single count. The junction departs from germline at one end; a sequencing error may be responsible. With a constant-region primer, TCR beta cDNA was made from 400 to 550 ng of total RNA. Three nested multiplex PCR rounds, a slightly modified ARM-PCR, produced the libraries for TCR beta. Investigators reported that the first two PCR rounds, at roughly 10 cycles each, used TRBV1-TRBV30 forward primers with a C-beta reverse primer. TCRdb independently ran MiXCR on the multiplex PCR reads; one entry per CDR3 protein. In the table there are roughly 86,000 distinct CDR3 sequences, around 68% of which are singletons. There are 15 residues in the CDR3. CDR1 is SGHAT, CDR2 FQNNGV, per germline.

The sequenced material came from tumor-adjacent normal liver tissue. This TCR was sampled from a man aged 35-49 years with primary liver carcinoma and hepatitis B virus infection. V and J are TRBV11-2 and TRBJ2-2; D not resolved. The CDR3 protein is CASSPELANTWELFF. CDR3 DNA: TGTGCCAGCAGCCCGGAGCTCGCGAACACCTGGGAGCTGTTTTTT. The full variable domain, its missing parts supplied by reference TRBV11-2 and TRBJ2-2, is EAGVAQSPRYKIIEKRQSVAFWCNPISGHATLYWYQQILGQGPKLLIQFQNNGVVDDSQLPKDRFSAERLKGVDSTLKIQPAKLEDSAVYLCASSPELANTWELFFGEGSRLTVL.